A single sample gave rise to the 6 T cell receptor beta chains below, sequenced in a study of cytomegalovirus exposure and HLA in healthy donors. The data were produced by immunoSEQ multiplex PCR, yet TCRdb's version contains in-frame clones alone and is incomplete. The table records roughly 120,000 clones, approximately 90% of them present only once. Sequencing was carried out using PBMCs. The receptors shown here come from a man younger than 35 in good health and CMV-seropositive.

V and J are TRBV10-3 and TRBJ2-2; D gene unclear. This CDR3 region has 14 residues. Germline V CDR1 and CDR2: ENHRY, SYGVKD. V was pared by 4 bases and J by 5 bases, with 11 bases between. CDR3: CAISASGLTGELFF. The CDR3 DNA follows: TGTGCCATCAGTGCCTCAGGTTTAACCGGGGAGCTGTTTTTT.

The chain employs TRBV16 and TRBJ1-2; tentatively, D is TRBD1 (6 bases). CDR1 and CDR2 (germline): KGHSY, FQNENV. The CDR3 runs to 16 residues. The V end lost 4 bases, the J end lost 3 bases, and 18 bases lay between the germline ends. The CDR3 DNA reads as TGTGCCAGCAGCCTCTACAGGGTTCCGGGTGACTATGGCTACACCTTC. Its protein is CASSLYRVPGDYGYTF.

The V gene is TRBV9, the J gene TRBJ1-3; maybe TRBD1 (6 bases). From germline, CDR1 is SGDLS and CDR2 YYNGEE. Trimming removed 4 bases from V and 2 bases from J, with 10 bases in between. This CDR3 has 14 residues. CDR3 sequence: CASSPGAPGNTIYF. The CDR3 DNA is TGTGCCAGCAGCCCAGGGGCACCTGGAAACACCATATATTTT.

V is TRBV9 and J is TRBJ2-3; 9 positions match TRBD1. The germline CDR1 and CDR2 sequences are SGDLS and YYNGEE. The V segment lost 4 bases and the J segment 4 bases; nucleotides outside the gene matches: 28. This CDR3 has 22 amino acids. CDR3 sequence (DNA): TGTGCCAGCAGCAAAACCGTTTTCCTACCGGGACAGGGTTCCCAGGCGCCAGATACGCAGTATTTT. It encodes CASSKTVFLPGQGSQAPDTQYF.

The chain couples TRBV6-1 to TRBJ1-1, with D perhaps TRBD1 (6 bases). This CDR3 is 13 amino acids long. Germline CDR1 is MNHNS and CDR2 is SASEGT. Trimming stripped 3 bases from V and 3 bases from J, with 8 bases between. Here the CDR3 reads CASSETGYTEAFF. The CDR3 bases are TGTGCCAGCAGTGAGACAGGTTACACTGAAGCTTTCTTT.

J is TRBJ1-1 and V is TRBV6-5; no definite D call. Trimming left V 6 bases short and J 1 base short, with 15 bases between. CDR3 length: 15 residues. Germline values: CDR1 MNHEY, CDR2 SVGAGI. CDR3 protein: CASRTRRSSNTEAFF. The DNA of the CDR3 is TGTGCCAGCAGAACCAGGCGATCCTCGAACACTGAAGCTTTCTTT.